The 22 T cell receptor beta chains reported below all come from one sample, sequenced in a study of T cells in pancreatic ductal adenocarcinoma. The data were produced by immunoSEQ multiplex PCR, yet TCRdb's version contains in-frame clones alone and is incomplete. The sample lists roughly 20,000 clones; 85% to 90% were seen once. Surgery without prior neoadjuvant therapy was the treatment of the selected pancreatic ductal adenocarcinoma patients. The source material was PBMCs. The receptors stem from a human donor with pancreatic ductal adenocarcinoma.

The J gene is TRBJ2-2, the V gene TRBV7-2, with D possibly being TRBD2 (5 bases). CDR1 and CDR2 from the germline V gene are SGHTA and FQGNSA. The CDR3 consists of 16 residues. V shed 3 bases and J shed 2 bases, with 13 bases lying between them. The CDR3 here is CASSFRGGINTGELFF. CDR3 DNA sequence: TGTGCCAGCAGCTTCCGCGGAGGTATCAACACCGGGGAGCTGTTTTTT.

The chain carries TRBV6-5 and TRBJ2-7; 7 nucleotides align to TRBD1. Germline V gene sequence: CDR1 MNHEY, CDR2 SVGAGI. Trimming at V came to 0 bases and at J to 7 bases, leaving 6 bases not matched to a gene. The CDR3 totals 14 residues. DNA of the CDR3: TGTGCCAGCAGTTACTCGTCAGGGGGTATGGAGCAGTACTTC. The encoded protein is CASSYSSGGMEQYF.

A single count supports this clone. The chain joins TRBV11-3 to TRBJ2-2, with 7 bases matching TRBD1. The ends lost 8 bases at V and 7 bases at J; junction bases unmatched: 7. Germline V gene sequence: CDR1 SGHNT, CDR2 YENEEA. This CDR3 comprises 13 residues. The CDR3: CASQGVIIGELFF. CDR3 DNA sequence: TGTGCCAGCCAGGGGGTTATCATCGGGGAGCTGTTTTTT.

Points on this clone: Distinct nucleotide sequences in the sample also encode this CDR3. CDR3 in DNA: TGTGCCAGCAGTGAGGCAGGGGGAGGACAGCCCCAGCATTTT. Translation gives CASSEAGGGQPQHF. The chain links TRBV6-1 to TRBJ1-5, with 7 bases aligning to TRBD1. Germline V lookup: CDR1 MNHNS, CDR2 SASEGT. There are 14 residues in the CDR3. Trimming removed 3 bases from V and 7 bases from J; junction bases left unmatched: 6.

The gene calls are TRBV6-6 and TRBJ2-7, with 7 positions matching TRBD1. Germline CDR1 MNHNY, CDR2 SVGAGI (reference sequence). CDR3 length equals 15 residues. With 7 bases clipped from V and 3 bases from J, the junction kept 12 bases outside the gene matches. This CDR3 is CASILSGTAYYEQYF. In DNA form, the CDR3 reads TGTGCCAGCATCCTCTCTGGGACAGCATACTACGAGCAGTACTTC.

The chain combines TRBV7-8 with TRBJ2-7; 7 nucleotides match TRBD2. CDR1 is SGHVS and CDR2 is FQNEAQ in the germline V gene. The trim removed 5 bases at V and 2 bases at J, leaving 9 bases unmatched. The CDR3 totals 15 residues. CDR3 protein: CASSPEGLQTYEQYF. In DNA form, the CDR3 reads TGTGCCAGCAGCCCGGAGGGACTACAAACCTACGAGCAGTACTTC. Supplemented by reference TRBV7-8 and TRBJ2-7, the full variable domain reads GAGVSQSPRYKVAKRGQDVALRCDPISGHVSLFWYQQALGQGPEFLTYFQNEAQLDKSGLPSDRFFAERPEGSVSTLKIQRTQQEDSAVYLCASSPEGLQTYEQYFGPGTRLTVT.

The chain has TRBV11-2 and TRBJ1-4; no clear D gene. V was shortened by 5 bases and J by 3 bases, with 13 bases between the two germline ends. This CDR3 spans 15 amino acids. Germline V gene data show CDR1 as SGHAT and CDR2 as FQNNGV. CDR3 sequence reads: CASSKIRSSNEKLFF. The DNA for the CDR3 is TGTGCCAGCAGCAAGATCCGGTCTTCTAATGAAAAACTGTTTTTT. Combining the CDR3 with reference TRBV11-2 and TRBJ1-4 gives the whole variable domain EAGVAQSPRYKIIEKRQSVAFWCNPISGHATLYWYQQILGQGPKLLIQFQNNGVVDDSQLPKDRFSAERLKGVDSTLKIQPAKLEDSAVYLCASSKIRSSNEKLFFGSGTQLSVL.

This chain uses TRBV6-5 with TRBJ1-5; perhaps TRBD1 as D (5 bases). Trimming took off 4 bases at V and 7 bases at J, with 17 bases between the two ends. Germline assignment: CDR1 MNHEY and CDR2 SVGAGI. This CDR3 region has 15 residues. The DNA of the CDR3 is TGTGCCAGCAGTTCTTCCGGCAGGGATTGGCAGCCCCAGCATTTT. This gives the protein CASSSSGRDWQPQHF.

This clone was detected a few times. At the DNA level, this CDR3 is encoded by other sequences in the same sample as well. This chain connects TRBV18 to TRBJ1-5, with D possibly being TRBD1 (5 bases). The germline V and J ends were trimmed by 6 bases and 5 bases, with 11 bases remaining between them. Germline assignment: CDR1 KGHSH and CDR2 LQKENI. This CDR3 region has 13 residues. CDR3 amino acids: CASSQEQDQPQHF. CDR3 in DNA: TGTGCCAGCTCCCAGGAACAGGATCAGCCCCAGCATTTT.

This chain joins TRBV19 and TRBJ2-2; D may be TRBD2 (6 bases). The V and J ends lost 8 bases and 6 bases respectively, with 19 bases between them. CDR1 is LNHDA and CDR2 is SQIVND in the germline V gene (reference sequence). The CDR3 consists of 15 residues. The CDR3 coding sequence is TGTGCCAGTTCGACGACTCTCGGGGGAGCCGGGGAGCTGTTTTTT. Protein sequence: CASSTTLGGAGELFF.

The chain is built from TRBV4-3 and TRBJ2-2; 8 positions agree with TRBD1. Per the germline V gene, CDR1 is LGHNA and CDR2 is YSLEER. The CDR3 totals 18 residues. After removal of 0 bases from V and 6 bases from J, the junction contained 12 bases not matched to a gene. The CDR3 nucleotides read TGCGCCAGCAGCCAAGAAGAATCGGGACAGGAGCTTCCCGGGGAGCTGTTTTTT. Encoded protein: CASSQEESGQELPGELFF.

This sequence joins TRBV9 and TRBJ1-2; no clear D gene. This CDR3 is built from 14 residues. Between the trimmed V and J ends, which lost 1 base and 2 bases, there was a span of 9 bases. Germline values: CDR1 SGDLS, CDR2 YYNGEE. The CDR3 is CASSVQLGNYGYTF. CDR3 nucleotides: TGTGCCAGCAGCGTACAACTAGGGAACTATGGCTACACCTTC.

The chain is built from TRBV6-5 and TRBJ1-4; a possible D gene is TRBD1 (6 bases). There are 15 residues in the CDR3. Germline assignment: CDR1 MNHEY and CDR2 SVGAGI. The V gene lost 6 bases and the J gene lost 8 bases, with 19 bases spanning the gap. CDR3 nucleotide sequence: TGTGCCAGCAGCTCCGGGACAACCGAAGGGGAAAAACTGTTTTTT. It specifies CASSSGTTEGEKLFF.

The CDR3 sequence is CASSRGQQTSGELFF. The CDR3 DNA reads as TGTGCCAGCAGCCGGGGACAGCAAACCTCCGGGGAGCTGTTTTTT. This chain joins TRBV7-9 and TRBJ2-2, with 7 bases identical to TRBD1. Per germline, CDR1 SEHNR and CDR2 FQNEAQ (reference sequence). The trim removed 5 bases at V and 6 bases at J, leaving 9 bases unmatched. The CDR3 has 15 amino acids. The complete variable domain, with remaining parts taken from reference TRBV7-9 and TRBJ2-2, reads DTGVSQNPRHKITKRGQNVTFRCDPISEHNRLYWYRQTLGQGPEFLTYFQNEAQLEKSRLLSDRFSAERPKGSFSTLEIQRTEQGDSAMYLCASSRGQQTSGELFFGEGSRLTVL.

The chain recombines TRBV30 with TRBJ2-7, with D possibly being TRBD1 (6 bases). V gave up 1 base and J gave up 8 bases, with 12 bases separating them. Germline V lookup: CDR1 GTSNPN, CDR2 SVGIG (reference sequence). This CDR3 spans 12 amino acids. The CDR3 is CAWSEAGDKQYF. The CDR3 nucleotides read TGTGCCTGGAGTGAGGCAGGGGATAAGCAGTACTTC.

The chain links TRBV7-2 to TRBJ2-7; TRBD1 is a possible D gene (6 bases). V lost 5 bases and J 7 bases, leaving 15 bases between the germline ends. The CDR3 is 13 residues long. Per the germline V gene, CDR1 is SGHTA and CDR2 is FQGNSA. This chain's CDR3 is CASSPNRDGEQYF. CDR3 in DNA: TGTGCCAGCAGCCCCAACAGGGATGGAGAGCAGTACTTC.

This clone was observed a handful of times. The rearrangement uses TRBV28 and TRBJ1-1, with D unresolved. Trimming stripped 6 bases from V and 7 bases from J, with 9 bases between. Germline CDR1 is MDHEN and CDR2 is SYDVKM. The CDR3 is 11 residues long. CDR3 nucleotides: TGTGCCAGCAGAGTGTGGAGTGAAGCTTTCTTT. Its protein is CASRVWSEAFF.

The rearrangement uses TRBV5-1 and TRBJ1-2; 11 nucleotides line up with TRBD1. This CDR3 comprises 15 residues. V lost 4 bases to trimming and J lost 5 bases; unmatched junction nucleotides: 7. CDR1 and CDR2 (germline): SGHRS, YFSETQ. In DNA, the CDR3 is TGCGCCAGCAGCCCCCGGACAGGGGGCCTGTATGGCTACACCTTC. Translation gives CASSPRTGGLYGYTF.

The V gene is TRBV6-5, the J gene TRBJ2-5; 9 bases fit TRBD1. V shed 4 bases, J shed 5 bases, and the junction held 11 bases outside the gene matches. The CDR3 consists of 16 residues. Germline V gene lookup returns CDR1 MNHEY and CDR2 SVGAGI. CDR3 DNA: TGTGCCAGCAGTTCCATCGGGACAGGGACGATTGAGACCCAGTACTTC. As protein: CASSSIGTGTIETQYF.

This CDR3 is CASSPGGTASYEQYF. CDR3 DNA sequence: TGCGCCAGCAGCCCCGGCGGGACAGCTTCCTACGAGCAGTACTTC. This chain links TRBV5-1 with TRBJ2-7, with D tentatively TRBD1 (7 bases). V lost 4 bases and J 1 base, leaving 15 bases between the germline ends. CDR3 length equals 15 residues. The germline CDR1 and CDR2 sequences are SGHRS and YFSETQ.

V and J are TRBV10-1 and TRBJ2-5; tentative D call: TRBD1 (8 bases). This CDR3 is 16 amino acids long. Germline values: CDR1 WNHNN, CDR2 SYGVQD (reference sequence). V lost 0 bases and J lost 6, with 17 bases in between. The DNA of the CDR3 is TGCGCCAGCAGTGAGTCGACGGACAGGGAGGGGAAGACCCAGTACTTC. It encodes CASSESTDREGKTQYF.

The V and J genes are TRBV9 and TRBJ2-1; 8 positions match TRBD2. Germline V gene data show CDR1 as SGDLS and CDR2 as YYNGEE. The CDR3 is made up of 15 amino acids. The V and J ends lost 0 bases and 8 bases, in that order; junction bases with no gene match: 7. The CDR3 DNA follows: TGTGCCAGCAGCGTAGGACCGGGGGGGCCTGATGAGCAGTTCTTC. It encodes CASSVGPGGPDEQFF.